The entry that follows covers one TCR beta chain sequence. TCRdb passed the 5' RACE reads through MiXCR, listing each CDR3 protein once. There are 150,000 to 200,000 distinct CDR3 sequences in the sample; around a third occur only once, and around 6.2% lies in the top ten. The data originate from a study of CD8 T cells in ankylosing spondylitis. CDR1 SQVTM and CDR2 ANQGSEA come from the germline V gene. Trimming took off 4 bases at V and 3 bases at J, with 13 bases between the two ends. This CDR3 has 14 amino acids. The V and J genes are TRBV29-1 and TRBJ2-4; D gene uncertain. What was sequenced was synovial fluid, either unsorted or a sorted T cell fraction (not recorded which). This receptor was taken from a male donor with ankylosing spondylitis. CDR3 coding DNA: TGCAGCGTTGTGGGTTTCTTGGACAAAAACATTCAGTACTTC. Translation gives CSVVGFLDKNIQYF.